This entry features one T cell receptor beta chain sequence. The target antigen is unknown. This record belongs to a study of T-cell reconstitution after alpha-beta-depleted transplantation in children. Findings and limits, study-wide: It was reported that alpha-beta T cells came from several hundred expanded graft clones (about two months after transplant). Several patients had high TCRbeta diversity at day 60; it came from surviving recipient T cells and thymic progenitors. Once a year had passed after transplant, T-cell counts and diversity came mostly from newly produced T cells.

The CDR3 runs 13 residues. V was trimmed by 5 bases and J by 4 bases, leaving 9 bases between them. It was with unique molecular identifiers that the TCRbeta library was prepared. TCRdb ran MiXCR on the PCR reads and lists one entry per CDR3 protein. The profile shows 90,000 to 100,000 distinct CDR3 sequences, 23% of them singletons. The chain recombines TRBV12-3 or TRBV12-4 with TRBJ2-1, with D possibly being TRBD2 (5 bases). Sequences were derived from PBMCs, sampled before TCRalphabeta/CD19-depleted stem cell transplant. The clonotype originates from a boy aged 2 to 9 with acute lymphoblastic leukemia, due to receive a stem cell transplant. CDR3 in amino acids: CASSTDSYNEQFF. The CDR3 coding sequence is TGTGCCAGCAGTACGGACTCGTACAATGAGCAGTTCTTC.